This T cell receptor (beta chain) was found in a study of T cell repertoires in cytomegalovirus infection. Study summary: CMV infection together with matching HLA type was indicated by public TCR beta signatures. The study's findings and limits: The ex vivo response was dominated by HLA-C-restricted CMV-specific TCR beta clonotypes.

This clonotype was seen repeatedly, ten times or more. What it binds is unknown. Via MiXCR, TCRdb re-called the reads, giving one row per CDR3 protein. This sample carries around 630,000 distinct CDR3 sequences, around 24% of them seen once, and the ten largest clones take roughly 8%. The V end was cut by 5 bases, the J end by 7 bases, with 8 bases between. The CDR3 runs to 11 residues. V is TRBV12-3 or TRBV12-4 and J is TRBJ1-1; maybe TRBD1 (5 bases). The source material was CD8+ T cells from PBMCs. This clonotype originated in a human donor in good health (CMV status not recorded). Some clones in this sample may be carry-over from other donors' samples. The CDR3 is CASSATGEAFF. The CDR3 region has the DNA TGTGCCAGCAGTGCAACAGGTGAAGCTTTCTTT.